The clone carrying this T cell receptor (beta chain) was counted many times. What it binds is not known. MiXCR, run by TCRdb on the reads, gives a single entry per CDR3 protein. The repertoire holds more than 3,500 distinct CDR3 sequences, with roughly 23% as singletons. The germline V and J ends were trimmed by 3 bases and 1 base, with 9 bases remaining between them. The CDR3 loop spans 13 amino acids. CDR1 DFQATT and CDR2 SNEGSKA come from the germline V gene (reference sequence). These data originate in a study of liver allograft versus peripheral blood T cells. Whole-study context: Transplanted livers and recipients' peripheral blood had their T cell receptor repertoires compared. Study findings and constraints: Repertoires found inside liver allografts reportedly differed from T cell receptor repertoires in peripheral blood.

The TCR was taken from a human patient who had a liver transplant. The graft donor may be the source of some T cells. The rearrangement joins TRBV20-1 to TRBJ1-1, with D tentatively TRBD1 (5 bases). CDR3 sequence reads: CSARRQTNTEAFF. DNA for the CDR3: TGCAGTGCTAGGAGACAGACGAACACTGAAGCTTTCTTT.